This TCR beta chain was identified during a study of T cell responses to AZD1222 COVID-19 vaccine. The germline V gene encodes CDR1 LNHDA and CDR2 SQIVND (reference sequence). V lost 7 bases to trimming and J lost 2 bases, with 18 bases between them. The CDR3 runs to 16 residues. The study's findings and limits: Baseline testing showed seropositivity in only a handful of AZD1222 recipients. Within unmutated variant regions lay the reported targets of nearly half of spike-specific TCRs. Scientists sampled the repertoires only once the peak T cell response had passed. There were mostly white British donors and more females than males, and clonal diversity was possibly underestimated.

The protocol was immunoSEQ multiplex PCR, while the TCRdb copy is restricted to in-frame clones and leaves out a portion. The profile shows roughly 100,000 clones, 89% of them singletons. About this clone: Its antigen is not known.

The chain links TRBV19 to TRBJ1-5; no reliable D call. This specimen was peripheral blood, taken 28 days after the second AZD1222 dose. The TCR was taken from an adult who received the AZD1222 COVID-19 vaccine. The CDR3 spells CASTTLHRGGNQPQHF. DNA for the CDR3: TGTGCCAGTACAACGCTTCATCGCGGGGGCAATCAGCCCCAGCATTTT.